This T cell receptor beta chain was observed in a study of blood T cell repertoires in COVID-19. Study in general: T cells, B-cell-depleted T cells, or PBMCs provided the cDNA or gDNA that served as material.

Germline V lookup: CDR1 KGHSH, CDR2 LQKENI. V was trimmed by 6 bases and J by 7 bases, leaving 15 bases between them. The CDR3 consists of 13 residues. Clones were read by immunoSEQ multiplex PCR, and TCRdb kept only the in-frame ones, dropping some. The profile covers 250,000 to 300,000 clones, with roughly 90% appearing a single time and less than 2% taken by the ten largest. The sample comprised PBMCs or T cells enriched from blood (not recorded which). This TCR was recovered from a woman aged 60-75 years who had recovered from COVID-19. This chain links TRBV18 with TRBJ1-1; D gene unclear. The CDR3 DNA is TGTGCCAGCTCGTCGGGAACGGCTCGTGAAGCTTTCTTT. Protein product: CASSSGTAREAFF.